Sequencing of this T cell receptor (beta chain) was carried out in a study of esophageal squamous cell carcinoma under preoperative chemotherapy. MiXCR, run by TCRdb on the PCR reads, gives a single entry per CDR3 protein. There are over 10,000 distinct CDR3 sequences in the sample; approximately 51% occur only once, and over 15% lies in the top ten. Overall study findings and caveats: Tumor-infiltrating lymphocytes showed no significant post-chemotherapy TCR diversity increase, unlike peripheral T cells. After treatment, tumor-infiltrating lymphocytes apparently came partly from blood T cells. Clonal contraction, more than amplification, hit abundant clones after paclitaxel-nedaplatin.

Points on this clonotype: Its antigen is as yet unknown. Its ends do not fully match the called genes, so a read error is possible.

Noted time point: before preoperative PTX-NDP chemotherapy. CDR1 and CDR2 from the germline V gene are MNHNS and SASEGT. This CDR3 has 18 residues. The sample was gathered from a patient given preoperative chemotherapy. The sequence was collected from a human donor with esophageal squamous cell carcinoma. The donor label of this sample is uncertain. V and J are TRBV6-1 and TRBJ2-3, with D perhaps matching TRBD2 (7 bases). In DNA form, the CDR3 reads TGTGCCAGCAGTGAGAGGGGAGGGGGGGTTTCTGACCCAGATACGCAGTATTTC. Translation gives CASSERGGGVSDPDTQYF.